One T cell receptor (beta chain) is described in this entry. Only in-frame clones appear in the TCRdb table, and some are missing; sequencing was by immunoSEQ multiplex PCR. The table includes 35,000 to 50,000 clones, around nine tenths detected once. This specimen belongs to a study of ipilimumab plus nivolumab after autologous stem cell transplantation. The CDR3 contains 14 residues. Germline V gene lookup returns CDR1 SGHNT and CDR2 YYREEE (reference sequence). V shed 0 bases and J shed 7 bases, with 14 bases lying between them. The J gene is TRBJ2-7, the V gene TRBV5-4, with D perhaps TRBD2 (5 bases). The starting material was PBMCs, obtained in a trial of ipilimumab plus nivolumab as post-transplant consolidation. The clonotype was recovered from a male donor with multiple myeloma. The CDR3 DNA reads TGTGCCAGCAGCTTGGCCTACGGGGAGCGAGAGCAGTACTTC. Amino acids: CASSLAYGEREQYF.